These 29 T cell receptor beta chains were all obtained from the same sample, sequenced in a study of T cells in Graves' hyperthyroidism and ophthalmopathy. Amplification of TCR beta CDR3 regions used RNA as the template. HTBI primers were employed in a first-round RT-PCR of the TCR CDR3. One entry per CDR3 protein, called by TCRdb with MiXCR from the multiplex PCR reads. The data hold approximately 330,000 distinct CDR3 sequences, with about 20% observed a single time. Material: blood. The receptors were sampled from a woman in her 50s with Graves' hyperthyroidism.

J is TRBJ2-7 and V is TRBV15; possibly TRBD1 for D (6 bases). The germline V and J ends were trimmed by 3 bases and 10 bases, with 16 bases remaining between them. This CDR3 is 13 amino acids long. In germline, CDR1 is LNHNV, CDR2 YYDKDF (reference sequence). The CDR3 loop is CATSRGTGKEQYF. The DNA of the CDR3 is TGTGCCACCAGCAGGGGAACAGGGAAGGAACAGTACTTC.

The chain recombines TRBV30 with TRBJ1-6; possibly TRBD1 for D (5 bases). V was clipped by 0 bases and J by 10 bases, with 13 bases between them. This CDR3 contains 14 residues. CDR1 GTSNPN and CDR2 SVGIG come from the germline V gene (reference sequence). CDR3 protein: CAWSVPPGRSPLHF. The CDR3 nucleotides read TGTGCCTGGAGTGTACCACCAGGGCGATCACCCCTCCACTTT.

The chain links TRBV29-1 to TRBJ2-3, with D perhaps matching TRBD2 (7 bases). V dropped 5 bases and J dropped 2 bases, with 17 bases sitting between them. Germline V gene sequence: CDR1 SQVTM, CDR2 ANQGSEA. The CDR3 covers 15 residues. Here the CDR3 reads CSVKGGRGDTDTQYF. DNA of the CDR3: TGCAGCGTTAAGGGGGGGCGGGGCGACACAGATACGCAGTATTTT.

This clonotype was counted at least ten times. This chain links TRBV11-1 with TRBJ2-3; weak D call: TRBD2 (6 bases). The CDR3 totals 15 residues. The V and J ends lost 3 bases and 1 base respectively, with 11 bases between them. In germline, CDR1 is SGHAT, CDR2 FQDESV (reference sequence). The CDR3 nucleotides read TGTGCCAGCAGCTTGGCGCCGGGGGGCACAGATACGCAGTATTTT. Translation: CASSLAPGGTDTQYF. The full variable domain, with the rest looked up from reference TRBV11-1 and TRBJ2-3, is EAEVAQSPRYKITEKSQAVAFWCDPISGHATLYWYRQILGQGPELLVQFQDESVVDDSQLPKDRFSAERLKGVDSTLKIQPAELGDSAMYLCASSLAPGGTDTQYFGPGTRLTVL.

The chain carries TRBV20-1 and TRBJ1-5; D is undetermined. The CDR3 has 13 residues. Germline lookup yields CDR1 DFQATT and CDR2 SNEGSKA (reference sequence). Trimming pared 6 bases from V and 2 bases from J, leaving 11 bases between. The CDR3 is CSATRTGNQPQHF. In DNA form, the CDR3 reads TGCAGTGCGACCAGGACGGGCAATCAGCCCCAGCATTTT.

This chain joins TRBV12-3 or TRBV12-4 and TRBJ1-4, with D possibly being TRBD1 (6 bases). V shed 8 bases and J shed 0 bases, with 16 bases lying between them. This CDR3 has 16 amino acids. The CDR3 sequence is CASRIGGGATNEKLFF. Here the CDR3 DNA reads TGTGCCAGCCGCATAGGAGGGGGTGCAACTAATGAAAAACTGTTTTTT.

The chain has TRBV13 and TRBJ1-3; D is unclear. The CDR3 is 15 amino acids. Deletions cut 0 bases from V and 4 bases from J, with 10 bases between. Germline lookup yields CDR1 PRHDT and CDR2 FYEKMQ (reference sequence). The chain's CDR3 is CASSLGGAAGNTIYF. The CDR3 coding sequence is TGTGCCAGCAGCTTAGGAGGCGCGGCAGGAAACACCATATATTTT. Combining the CDR3 with reference TRBV13 and TRBJ1-3 gives the whole variable domain AAGVIQSPRHLIKEKRETATLKCYPIPRHDTVYWYQQGPGQDPQFLISFYEKMQSDKGSIPDRFSAQQFSDYHSELNMSSLELGDSALYFCASSLGGAAGNTIYFGEGSWLTVV.

This rearrangement joins TRBV19 to TRBJ2-4; D ambiguous. CDR1 and CDR2 (germline): LNHDA, SQIVND (reference sequence). The length of the CDR3 is 16 residues. V was cut by 0 bases and J by 7 bases, with 16 bases left in between. The CDR3 coding sequence is TGTGCCAGTAGTATAGATCCTCCAAGGGTCGGGAACATTCAGTACTTC. It codes for CASSIDPPRVGNIQYF.

The CDR3 here is CASSLGWGGGRFGTEAFF. For the CDR3, the DNA is TGTGCCAGCAGCTTAGGTTGGGGGGGAGGACGGTTTGGCACTGAAGCTTTCTTT. This chain joins TRBV7-2 and TRBJ1-1, with a weak D call TRBD1 (5 bases). V was pared by 1 base and J by 4 bases, with 22 bases between. Germline V gene sequence: CDR1 SGHTA, CDR2 FQGNSA. The CDR3 is 18 amino acids.

This clonotype has ten or more counts. V usage is TRBV7-9 and J usage is TRBJ2-5, with a possible D match to TRBD1 (7 bases). Germline V gives CDR1 SEHNR, CDR2 FQNEAQ (reference sequence). This CDR3 has 15 residues. V gave up 5 bases and J gave up 1 base, with 14 bases separating them. Here the CDR3 reads CASSRRQGGQETQYF. CDR3 DNA: TGTGCCAGCAGCCGAAGACAGGGAGGCCAAGAGACCCAGTACTTC.

V and J are TRBV10-1 and TRBJ2-4, with TRBD2 matching over 13 bases. This CDR3 comprises 17 residues. V was pared by 7 bases and J by 0 bases, with 6 bases of the junction left unmatched. The germline gives CDR1 WNHNN, CDR2 SYGVQD (reference sequence). The chain's CDR3 is CASNPGLAGKAKNIQYF. The CDR3 region has the DNA TGCGCCAGCAACCCGGGACTAGCGGGAAAAGCCAAAAACATTCAGTACTTC.

This clonotype was observed a few times. This chain links TRBV15 with TRBJ1-2, with D possibly TRBD1 on 5 matching bases. Trimming took off 0 bases at V and 4 bases at J, with 12 bases between the two ends. The CDR3 contains 15 residues. Germline CDR1 LNHNV, CDR2 YYDKDF (reference sequence). The CDR3 DNA is TGTGCCACCAGCAGAGATTTTGACAGACTCTATGGCTACACCTTC. This gives the protein CATSRDFDRLYGYTF.

This clonotype was seen only a few times. This rearrangement joins TRBV6-2 or TRBV6-3 to TRBJ2-2, with 7 bases identical to TRBD1. J was trimmed by 6 bases and V by 2 bases; bases with no gene match: 6. The CDR3 runs to 15 residues. CDR1 and CDR2 from the germline V gene are MNHEY and SVGEGT. The DNA for the CDR3 is TGTGCCAGCAGTTACGGGACAGAAAAGGCCGGGGAGCTGTTTTTT. The encoded protein is CASSYGTEKAGELFF.

This clonotype was observed many times. The chain is built from TRBV18 and TRBJ2-7; 7 nucleotides line up with TRBD1. The V segment lost 0 bases and the J segment 4 bases; nucleotides outside the gene matches: 0. The CDR3 extends over 13 amino acids. Germline V gene sequence: CDR1 KGHSH, CDR2 LQKENI. The CDR3 DNA is TGTGCCAGCTCACCACCGACAGGGTACGAGCAGTACTTC. This gives the protein CASSPPTGYEQYF.

This clonotype was counted at least ten times. V usage is TRBV11-2 and J usage is TRBJ2-5, with D possibly called TRBD1 or TRBD2 (6 bases each). Trimming left V 4 bases short and J 5 bases short, with 17 bases between. Germline values: CDR1 SGHAT, CDR2 FQNNGV. This CDR3 region has 15 residues. The CDR3 DNA reads TGTGCCAGCAGCTCCGCCCGGGGGCTAGGGGAGACCCAGTACTTC. Protein: CASSSARGLGETQYF.

This clonotype was counted ten times or more. The chain uses TRBV20-1 and TRBJ2-3, with a weak D call TRBD2 (5 bases). The length of the CDR3 is 15 residues. The ends were cut back, 6 bases at V and 0 bases at J, with 16 bases in the middle. The germline gives CDR1 DFQATT, CDR2 SNEGSKA (reference sequence). CDR3 nucleotide sequence: TGCAGTGCCCCACCTTCGGGGTTTAGCACAGATACGCAGTATTTT. Its translation is CSAPPSGFSTDTQYF.

The chain is built from TRBV5-8 and TRBJ2-1; no definite D call. Germline assignment: CDR1 SGHTS and CDR2 YDEGEE. CDR3 length equals 10 residues. V shed 5 bases and J shed 6 bases, with 3 bases lying between them. The CDR3 spells CASRGNEQFF. As DNA, the CDR3 is TGTGCCAGCAGAGGCAATGAGCAGTTCTTC.

The V gene is TRBV20-1, the J gene TRBJ2-1, with 9 bases matching TRBD1. Germline CDR1 reads DFQATT; CDR2 reads SNEGSKA (reference sequence). This CDR3 has 15 residues. V was pared by 5 bases and J by 5 bases, with 10 bases of the junction left unmatched. CDR3 sequence reads: CSAPRTGEADNEQFF. For the CDR3, the DNA is TGCAGTGCTCCAAGGACAGGGGAAGCGGACAATGAGCAGTTCTTC.

The chain recombines TRBV10-3 with TRBJ1-1; TRBD1 matches at 7 bases. This CDR3 spans 11 amino acids. Losses at the gene ends were 6 bases for V and 9 bases for J; bases not matched to a gene: 4. Germline CDR1 and CDR2: ENHRY and SYGVKD. The CDR3 sequence is CAIRRDSQAFF. CDR3 bases: TGTGCCATCAGACGGGACAGCCAAGCTTTCTTT.

V and J are TRBV7-9 and TRBJ2-1, with TRBD1 matching 10 bases. Trimming removed 2 bases from V and 5 bases from J; junction bases left unmatched: 3. This CDR3 has 15 residues. The germline V gene has CDR1 SEHNR and CDR2 FQNEAQ (reference sequence). As DNA, the CDR3 is TGTGCCAGCAGCTTACGGGACAGGGGACACAATGAGCAGTTCTTC. Protein: CASSLRDRGHNEQFF.

This clonotype occurred a few times. The gene calls are TRBV7-2 and TRBJ1-6, with 8 bases matching TRBD1. The CDR3 is 18 residues long. Germline-derived CDR1 and CDR2 are SGHTA and FQGNSA. V dropped 6 bases and J dropped 14; count of bases not matched to a gene: 24. For the CDR3, the DNA is TGTGCCAGCAGTCCGAACCTTCTCTGGACAGGGACATGGGTATCCCTCCACTTT. This encodes CASSPNLLWTGTWVSLHF.

The table lists this clonotype with many counts. This chain uses TRBV6-1 with TRBJ2-7; D is perhaps TRBD1 (5 bases). The CDR3 sequence is 14 residues long. Trimming removed 8 bases at V and 1 base at J, with 15 bases between. Germline CDR1 is MNHNS and CDR2 is SASEGT. The CDR3 DNA is TGTGCCAGCGGTCCACAGGATCTATCCTACGAGCAGTACTTC. It translates to CASGPQDLSYEQYF.

As concerns this clonotype: A much larger clone sits a single nucleotide away, making a read error possible. The rearrangement links TRBV30 to TRBJ1-5; D uncertain. Per the germline V gene, CDR1 is GTSNPN and CDR2 is SVGIG (reference sequence). There are 13 residues in the CDR3. As DNA, the CDR3 is TGTACCTGGAGTGCTCAGCCGGGTCAGCCCCAGCATTTT. This gives the protein CTWSAQPGQPQHF.

This clonotype came up a few times. The V call is TRBV29-1, the J call TRBJ2-7, with 8 bases fitting TRBD1. J lost 2 bases, V lost 3 bases, and 3 bases had no gene match. The germline CDR1 and CDR2 sequences are SQVTM and ANQGSEA. The CDR3 is 13 amino acids. The CDR3 DNA sequence: TGCAGCGTTGAGGACAGGGCCACCTACGAGCAGTACTTC. Residues: CSVEDRATYEQYF.

This clonotype occurred many times. V gene TRBV6-1 combines with J gene TRBJ2-5, with D perhaps TRBD1 (5 bases). V was pared by 6 bases and J by 5 bases, with 16 bases between. Germline assignment: CDR1 MNHNS and CDR2 SASEGT. The CDR3 spans 14 residues. CDR3 nucleotides: TGTGCCAGCAGCACAAGGACACCTGGGGAGACCCAGTACTTC. This encodes CASSTRTPGETQYF.

CDR3 residues: CSAGGLRSSYEQYF. CDR3 coding DNA: TGCAGTGCCGGAGGTCTGCGGAGCTCCTACGAGCAGTACTTC. The rearrangement joins TRBV20-1 to TRBJ2-7; possibly TRBD2 for D (5 bases). Germline loops: CDR1 DFQATT, CDR2 SNEGSKA (reference sequence). The V and J ends lost 6 bases and 0 bases respectively, with 15 bases between them. The CDR3 runs to 14 residues.

Many counts were recorded for this clonotype. The chain recombines TRBV5-8 with TRBJ2-1; TRBD2 matches 11 bases. The CDR3 has 15 amino acids. The trim removed 5 bases at V and 7 bases at J, leaving 8 bases unmatched. CDR1 and CDR2 from the germline V gene are SGHTS and YDEGEE. CDR3 bases: TGTGCCAGCAGTTTAGCGGGGGGGCGTTGGAATGAGCAGTTCTTC. Encoded protein: CASSLAGGRWNEQFF.

This clonotype was counted ten times or more. The chain carries TRBV10-1 and TRBJ2-1; tentatively, D is TRBD2 (6 bases). V was cut by 4 bases and J by 2 bases, with 9 bases left in between. Germline V CDR1 and CDR2: WNHNN, SYGVQD (reference sequence). The CDR3 covers 14 residues. The CDR3: CASSVTGAYNEQFF. The DNA of the CDR3 is TGCGCCAGCAGTGTAACGGGGGCCTACAATGAGCAGTTCTTC.

The gene calls are TRBV7-9 and TRBJ2-1; no clear D gene. Trimming removed 5 bases from V and 8 bases from J, with 7 bases in between. Germline loops: CDR1 SEHNR, CDR2 FQNEAQ (reference sequence). This CDR3 comprises 11 residues. The CDR3 DNA reads TGTGCCAGCAGCCAAACTGATGAGCAGTTCTTC. Its translation: CASSQTDEQFF.